The 26 T cell receptor beta chains given below trace back to one sample, sequenced in a study of cytomegalovirus exposure and HLA in healthy donors. Repertoires were generated with immunoSEQ multiplex PCR, while TCRdb's copy carries only in-frame clones and drops some. The sample has 150,000 to 250,000 clones, about 79% seen once. Sequencing used PBMCs. All receptors derive from a young woman in good health and CMV-seropositive.

In its sample, this clone was seen a few times. This chain joins TRBV6-1 and TRBJ1-1; D is unresolved. In germline, CDR1 is MNHNS, CDR2 SASEGT. The CDR3 spans 13 residues. Trimming cost V 5 bases and J 4 bases, with 11 bases left between them. CDR3 nucleotide sequence: TGTGCCAGCAGTTCGCGGCGTGGCACTGAAGCTTTCTTT. This sequence encodes CASSSRRGTEAFF.

This chain connects TRBV19 to TRBJ2-1; D unclear. The V and J ends lost 1 base and 0 bases respectively, with 4 bases between them. The CDR3 length is 14 residues. Germline V CDR1 and CDR2: LNHDA, SQIVND (reference sequence). CDR3 coding DNA: TGTGCCAGTAGTATAGGTAGCTCCTACAATGAGCAGTTCTTC. Translated, it gives CASSIGSSYNEQFF.

The rearrangement links TRBV2 to TRBJ1-5; D might be TRBD1 (5 bases). This CDR3 has 15 amino acids. Trimming removed 6 bases from V and 4 bases from J, with 16 bases in between. Germline V gene sequence: CDR1 SNHLY, CDR2 FYNNEI. The CDR3 sequence is CASSPFRGGNQPQHF. The CDR3 bases are TGTGCCAGCAGCCCCTTCCGGGGGGGTAATCAGCCCCAGCATTTT.

The chain has TRBV2 and TRBJ1-5; D might be TRBD1 (5 bases). Germline V lookup: CDR1 SNHLY, CDR2 FYNNEI. CDR3 size: 18 residues. V was trimmed by 3 bases and J by 0 bases, leaving 18 bases between them. CDR3 sequence reads: CASSDKDNPYYSNQPQHF. The CDR3 nucleotides are TGTGCCAGCAGTGACAAGGACAACCCATATTATAGCAATCAGCCCCAGCATTTT.

This clone was detected once. The chain couples TRBV18 to TRBJ2-7, with D tentatively TRBD2 (6 bases). The CDR3 sequence is 16 residues long. Germline V gene lookup returns CDR1 KGHSH and CDR2 LQKENI. Trimming took off 3 bases at V and 5 bases at J, with 20 bases between the two ends. This CDR3 is CASSPRGARALHEQYF. CDR3 bases: TGTGCCAGCTCACCGCGCGGGGCCAGGGCGTTGCACGAGCAGTACTTC. The full variable domain, its missing parts supplied by reference TRBV18 and TRBJ2-7, is NAGVMQNPRHLVRRRGQEARLRCSPMKGHSHVYWYRQLPEEGLKFMVYLQKENIIDESGMPKERFSAEFPKEGPSILRIQQVVRGDSAAYFCASSPRGARALHEQYFGPGTRLTVT.

The chain recombines TRBV15 with TRBJ1-5; D uncertain. V was trimmed by 0 bases and J by 5 bases, leaving 8 bases between them. The germline V gene encodes CDR1 LNHNV and CDR2 YYDKDF (reference sequence). The CDR3 extends over 14 amino acids. The CDR3 nucleotides are TGTGCCACCAGCAGAGAGTTTGCGGATCAGCCCCAGCATTTT. Translating gives CATSREFADQPQHF. The full variable domain, its missing parts supplied by reference TRBV15 and TRBJ1-5, is DAMVIQNPRYQVTQFGKPVTLSCSQTLNHNVMYWYQQKSSQAPKLLFHYYDKDFNNEADTPDNFQSRRPNTSFCFLDIRSPGLGDTAMYLCATSREFADQPQHFGDGTRLSIL.

The chain couples TRBV9 to TRBJ1-1; 7 nucleotides line up with TRBD1. This CDR3 spans 14 amino acids. The ends lost 3 bases at V and 1 base at J; junction bases unmatched: 3. Germline V lookup: CDR1 SGDLS, CDR2 YYNGEE. CDR3 DNA sequence: TGTGCCAGCAGCGAACAGGGGAGGAACACTGAAGCTTTCTTT. Amino acid sequence: CASSEQGRNTEAFF.

The chain recombines TRBV19 with TRBJ2-1; no reliable D call. V gave up 8 bases and J gave up 3 bases, with 5 bases separating them. The CDR3 has 11 amino acids. Germline CDR1 reads LNHDA; CDR2 reads SQIVND (reference sequence). The CDR3 nucleotides are TGTGCCAGTTCCTTCTACAATGAGCAGTTCTTC. It translates to CASSFYNEQFF.

The rearrangement links TRBV27 to TRBJ2-7; D possibly corresponds to TRBD1 (6 bases). The CDR3 runs 13 residues. Trimming removed 5 bases from V and 4 bases from J, with 12 bases in between. Germline V gene data show CDR1 as MNHEY and CDR2 as SMNVEV (reference sequence). CDR3 sequence reads: CASSRNTGYEQYF. The DNA for the CDR3 is TGTGCCAGCAGTCGCAATACAGGGTACGAGCAGTACTTC.

This clone was observed a handful of times. The V call is TRBV2, the J call TRBJ1-2; TRBD1 is a possible D gene (5 bases). This CDR3 comprises 14 residues. Trimming removed 3 bases from V and 4 bases from J, with 12 bases in between. Germline assignment: CDR1 SNHLY and CDR2 FYNNEI. In DNA form, the CDR3 reads TGTGCCAGCAGTGAGAGGCAGGGCACCTATGGCTACACCTTC. Encoded protein: CASSERQGTYGYTF.

The chain uses TRBV6-5 and TRBJ1-1; D is unresolved. This CDR3 comprises 12 residues. Germline V gene sequence: CDR1 MNHEY, CDR2 SVGAGI. V lost 6 bases and J lost 2, with 7 bases in between. The chain's CDR3 is CASRRANTEAFF. The CDR3 DNA is TGTGCCAGCAGGAGGGCTAACACTGAAGCTTTCTTT.

This chain uses TRBV18 with TRBJ2-1, with 10 bases fitting TRBD2. J gave up 7 bases and V 6 bases, and 9 bases lay outside the gene matches. Germline V gives CDR1 KGHSH, CDR2 LQKENI. The length of the CDR3 is 15 residues. The CDR3 is CASSASGRSGNEQFF. CDR3 nucleotides: TGTGCCAGCTCGGCTAGCGGGAGAAGTGGTAATGAGCAGTTCTTC.

CDR3 in DNA: TGTGCCGGCGGGGTCATCGGGGGGAGAGATACGCAGTATTTT. Translation gives CAGGVIGGRDTQYF. The gene calls are TRBV2 and TRBJ2-3; 7 nucleotides match TRBD2. V lost 11 bases to trimming and J lost 5 bases; unmatched junction nucleotides: 13. The CDR3 totals 14 residues. Germline lookup yields CDR1 SNHLY and CDR2 FYNNEI.

The rearrangement links TRBV7-9 to TRBJ1-2; possibly TRBD1 for D (6 bases). The CDR3 has 12 amino acids. V was cut by 1 base and J by 7 bases, with 7 bases left in between. The germline V gene encodes CDR1 SEHNR and CDR2 FQNEAQ (reference sequence). The CDR3 DNA reads TGTGCCAGCAGCTTAGGAGGGGGTGGCTACACCTTC. Its translation: CASSLGGGGYTF.

The chain employs TRBV5-6 and TRBJ2-1; 11 bases are a match to TRBD2. The CDR3 is 15 residues long. Trimming took 4 bases from V and 8 from J; bases not matched to a gene: 8. Germline V lookup: CDR1 SGHDT, CDR2 YYEEEE. CDR3 DNA: TGTGCCAGCAGCCCACTAGCGGGAGCTGGGGATGAGCAGTTCTTC. This encodes CASSPLAGAGDEQFF. Based on the CDR3 plus reference TRBV5-6 and TRBJ2-1, the full variable domain is DAGVTQSPTHLIKTRGQQVTLRCSPKSGHDTVSWYQQALGQGPQFIFQYYEEEERQRGNFPDRFSGHQFPNYSSELNVNALLLGDSALYLCASSPLAGAGDEQFFGPGTRLTVL.

The rearrangement links TRBV27 to TRBJ1-1; 10 bases are a match to TRBD1. The germline gives CDR1 MNHEY, CDR2 SMNVEV (reference sequence). The J segment lost 6 bases and the V segment lost 4 bases, leaving 23 bases of the junction unmatched. The CDR3 is 20 amino acids. Written as DNA, the CDR3 is TGTGCCAGCAGTTCCCGGGGATGGACAGGGGGACGCGGGTTCGTAGCTGAAGCTTTCTTT. As protein: CASSSRGWTGGRGFVAEAFF.

This clone came up once. The V gene is TRBV30, the J gene TRBJ1-2; no clear D gene. CDR1 and CDR2 from the germline V gene are GTSNPN and SVGIG (reference sequence). V was shortened by 0 bases and J by 6 bases, with 8 bases between the two germline ends. The CDR3 length is 12 residues. For the CDR3, the DNA is TGTGCCTGGAGTGTAGAGGGCAATGGCTACACCTTC. Translated, it gives CAWSVEGNGYTF.

J is TRBJ2-7 and V is TRBV5-4; 11 bases match TRBD2. V was pared by 0 bases and J by 7 bases, with 6 bases of the junction left unmatched. Germline-derived CDR1 and CDR2 are SGHNT and YYREEE (reference sequence). The CDR3 extends over 15 amino acids. The CDR3 DNA sequence: TGTGCCAGCAGCTTGGAACTAGCGGGAGCAGGGGAGCAGTACTTC. This encodes CASSLELAGAGEQYF.

This clone was counted only a few times. This chain joins TRBV2 and TRBJ1-2; D call uncertain. CDR3 length equals 12 residues. The germline V gene encodes CDR1 SNHLY and CDR2 FYNNEI. The V and J ends lost 5 bases and 8 bases respectively, with 12 bases between them. CDR3 protein: CASSSGNEGYTF. For the CDR3, the DNA is TGTGCCAGCAGTTCGGGGAATGAAGGCTACACCTTC.

V is TRBV5-1 and J is TRBJ1-2; D is possibly TRBD1 (5 bases). The CDR3 extends over 14 amino acids. Trimming cost V 4 bases and J 6 bases, with 16 bases left between them. Germline CDR1 and CDR2: SGHRS and YFSETQ. The CDR3 DNA reads TGCGCCAGCAGCGGCCTTGGACAAGTAGATGGCTACACCTTC. Its translation is CASSGLGQVDGYTF.

The gene calls are TRBV6-6 and TRBJ2-7; TRBD1 agrees at 8 bases. V shed 5 bases and J 2 bases; nucleotides not matched to a gene: 2. The CDR3 sequence is 13 residues long. Germline loops: CDR1 MNHNY, CDR2 SVGAGI (reference sequence). CDR3 region: CASSLQGAYEQYF. In DNA, the CDR3 is TGTGCCAGCAGTCTACAGGGGGCCTACGAGCAGTACTTC.

V usage is TRBV11-2 and J usage is TRBJ1-1; D might be TRBD1 (6 bases). V gave up 0 bases and J gave up 9 bases, with 11 bases separating them. Germline assignment: CDR1 SGHAT and CDR2 FQNNGV. The CDR3 totals 13 residues. CDR3 amino acids: CASSLDGGAKAFF. CDR3 nucleotide sequence: TGTGCCAGCAGCTTAGATGGGGGCGCGAAAGCTTTCTTT.

The chain uses TRBV11-3 and TRBJ2-7; tentative D call: TRBD1 (6 bases). Looked up from germline, CDR1 is SGHNT and CDR2 is YENEEA. The CDR3 runs to 14 residues. Trimming left V 2 bases short and J 4 bases short, with 12 bases between. The CDR3 nucleotides read TGTGCCAGCAGCTTAAGTTCGGGGACATACGAGCAGTACTTC. Translating it yields CASSLSSGTYEQYF.

Only a few counts were recorded for this clone. The genes are TRBV30 and TRBJ1-2; unclear D gene. The V gene's germline CDR1 is GTSNPN and CDR2 SVGIG (reference sequence). CDR3 size: 13 residues. Trimming took 3 bases from V and 4 from J, leaving 12 bases between them. CDR3 protein: CAWRSGGAYGYTF. The CDR3 DNA follows: TGTGCCTGGAGAAGCGGCGGCGCCTATGGCTACACCTTC.

V is TRBV6-6 and J is TRBJ1-1; weak D call: TRBD1 (5 bases). Germline lookup yields CDR1 MNHNY and CDR2 SVGAGI (reference sequence). CDR3 length: 15 amino acids. The ends were cut back, 4 bases at V and 2 bases at J, with 14 bases in the middle. The CDR3 here is CASSSLGGANTEAFF. For the CDR3, the DNA is TGTGCCAGCAGTTCCTTGGGGGGAGCTAACACTGAAGCTTTCTTT.

V is TRBV5-6 and J is TRBJ2-2; 14 nucleotides agree with TRBD2. This CDR3 is built from 16 residues. The V and J ends lost 3 bases and 4 bases, in that order; junction bases with no gene match: 2. Germline V CDR1 and CDR2: SGHDT, YYEEEE. This CDR3 is CASSWGLAGVTGELFF. In DNA form, the CDR3 reads TGTGCCAGCAGCTGGGGACTAGCGGGAGTCACCGGGGAGCTGTTTTTT.